One sample yielded the 29 T cell receptor beta chains listed below, sequenced in a study of T cells in localized non-small cell lung cancer. Some clones are missing from TCRdb's copy, which holds only in-frame ones; the method was immunoSEQ multiplex PCR. The sample lists about 55,000 clones, over 80% occurring once. Here the sequenced sample was peripheral blood mononuclear cells, taken before any cancer treatment. The receptors originated from a man between 35 and 75 years old with stage III lung adenocarcinoma.

CDR3: CASSVVAGSTDTQYF. CDR3 DNA sequence: TGTGCCAGCAGCGTAGTAGCGGGTAGCACAGATACGCAGTATTTT. The V call is TRBV9, the J call TRBJ2-3, with TRBD2 matching over 7 bases. The V and J ends lost 0 bases and 0 bases, in that order; junction bases with no gene match: 1. The germline CDR1 and CDR2 sequences are SGDLS and YYNGEE. The CDR3 spans 15 residues.

This chain links TRBV7-9 with TRBJ2-7; TRBD1 agrees at 11 bases. V was clipped by 3 bases and J by 3 bases; unmatched bases: 4. CDR1 SEHNR and CDR2 FQNEAQ come from the germline V gene (reference sequence). The CDR3 runs to 15 residues. In DNA, the CDR3 is TGTGCCAGCAGCTTCAGCGGGACAGGGGGCTACGAGCAGTACTTC. This gives the protein CASSFSGTGGYEQYF.

The rearrangement uses TRBV5-6 and TRBJ2-7; no definite D call. The germline gives CDR1 SGHDT, CDR2 YYEEEE. The CDR3 runs to 12 residues. Trimming removed 2 bases at V and 0 bases at J, with 3 bases between. The CDR3 DNA reads TGTGCCAGCAGCTTAAGCTCCTACGAGCAGTACTTC. The encoded protein is CASSLSSYEQYF.

This chain links TRBV4-3 with TRBJ2-2; D might be TRBD1 (6 bases). Per the germline V gene, CDR1 is LGHNA and CDR2 is YSLEER. Trimming took off 0 bases at V and 2 bases at J, with 13 bases between the two ends. The CDR3 has 17 residues. CDR3 amino acids: CASSQDPGTYNTGELFF. The CDR3 DNA sequence: TGCGCCAGCAGCCAAGATCCCGGGACATATAACACCGGGGAGCTGTTTTTT.

The gene calls are TRBV5-4 and TRBJ2-1; D perhaps matches TRBD2 (5 bases). The CDR3 is 14 amino acids. Germline V gene sequence: CDR1 SGHNT, CDR2 YYREEE (reference sequence). Trimming stripped 0 bases from V and 7 bases from J, with 11 bases between. CDR3 loop: CASSLAPDLNEQFF. CDR3 bases: TGTGCCAGCAGCTTGGCCCCGGACTTGAATGAGCAGTTCTTC.

The V gene is TRBV18, the J gene TRBJ1-2, with TRBD1 as a possible D gene (6 bases). Trimming pared 3 bases from V and 8 bases from J, leaving 13 bases between. The germline V gene encodes CDR1 KGHSH and CDR2 LQKENI. The CDR3 covers 13 residues. The CDR3 nucleotides read TGTGCCAGCTCACCGGCGGGGGCGGGAGGCTACACCTTC. Its translation is CASSPAGAGGYTF.

The gene calls are TRBV6-1 and TRBJ1-2; D unclear. The V and J ends lost 11 bases and 3 bases respectively, with 16 bases between them. The germline V gene has CDR1 MNHNS and CDR2 SASEGT. The CDR3 runs to 13 residues. The CDR3 reads CASLKGNYYGYTF. CDR3 in DNA: TGTGCCTCTCTAAAAGGGAATTACTATGGCTACACCTTC.

The CDR3 loop is CASGWTPGTDEAFF. CDR3 DNA: TGTGCCAGCGGCTGGACCCCCGGGACAGATGAAGCTTTCTTT. This chain uses TRBV13 with TRBJ1-1; TRBD1 aligns across 7 bases. Unmatched junction bases numbered 13, after V lost 8 bases and J lost 7 bases. This CDR3 has 14 residues. Germline CDR1 and CDR2: PRHDT and FYEKMQ (reference sequence).

In its sample, this clone was seen many times. The rearrangement links TRBV2 to TRBJ1-3, with D possibly TRBD1 on 6 matching bases. The V end was cut by 10 bases, the J end by 0 bases, with 10 bases between. The CDR3 has 13 amino acids. Germline V gene data show CDR1 as SNHLY and CDR2 as FYNNEI. The CDR3 sequence: CAIRGASGNTIYF. CDR3 sequence (DNA): TGTGCCATTAGGGGGGCCTCTGGAAACACCATATATTTT. The full variable domain, with the rest looked up from reference TRBV2 and TRBJ1-3, is EPEVTQTPSHQVTQMGQEVILRCVPISNHLYFYWYRQILGQKVEFLVSFYNNEISEKSEIFDDQFSVERPDGSNFTLKIRSTKLEDSAMYFCAIRGASGNTIYFGEGSWLTVV.

The rearrangement joins TRBV5-1 to TRBJ1-2, with TRBD1 matching over 9 bases. V was clipped by 5 bases and J by 8 bases; unmatched bases: 10. Per the germline V gene, CDR1 is SGHRS and CDR2 is YFSETQ. The CDR3 runs 14 residues. The CDR3 here is CASRQRTGEEGYTF. CDR3 bases: TGCGCCAGCAGGCAAAGGACAGGGGAGGAAGGCTACACCTTC.

This clone showed up just a few times. This chain links TRBV25-1 with TRBJ2-7, with TRBD1 matching 8 bases. The CDR3 contains 13 residues. The trim removed 5 bases at V and 7 bases at J, leaving 7 bases unmatched. The germline CDR1 and CDR2 sequences are MGHDK and SYGVNS. The CDR3 here is CASSYRQGMEQYF. As DNA, the CDR3 is TGTGCCAGCAGTTATAGACAGGGGATGGAGCAGTACTTC.

The CDR3 loop is CASSPQGNNQPQHF. DNA of the CDR3: TGTGCCAGCAGCCCCCAGGGCAACAATCAGCCCCAGCATTTT. The chain joins TRBV7-9 to TRBJ1-5; TRBD1 is a possible D gene (5 bases). CDR1 is SEHNR and CDR2 is FQNEAQ in the germline V gene (reference sequence). V gave up 5 bases and J gave up 3 bases, with 11 bases separating them. This CDR3 is built from 14 residues.

V and J are TRBV7-3 and TRBJ1-2, with a weak D call TRBD1 (6 bases). V was trimmed by 4 bases and J by 5 bases, leaving 8 bases between them. Germline-derived CDR1 and CDR2 are SGHTA and FQGTGA. This CDR3 region has 12 residues. CDR3 sequence reads: CASSSGQYGYTF. The CDR3 nucleotides are TGTGCCAGCAGCTCCGGACAGTATGGCTACACCTTC.

The chain is built from TRBV29-1 and TRBJ2-2; D ambiguous. The V gene lost 7 bases and the J gene lost 6 bases, with 18 bases spanning the gap. There are 14 residues in the CDR3. Germline assignment: CDR1 SQVTM and CDR2 ANQGSEA. The CDR3 nucleotides read TGCAGCGCCCGACAAATGCAGATGCCCGGGGAGCTGTTTTTT. It translates to CSARQMQMPGELFF.

The genes are TRBV7-3 and TRBJ2-7; D unclear. The CDR3 totals 15 residues. Germline CDR1 is SGHTA and CDR2 is FQGTGA. V shed 5 bases and J shed 1 base, with 15 bases lying between them. Here the CDR3 DNA reads TGTGCCAGCAGCAACGAACCCGGGCCTTCCTACGAGCAGTACTTC. This codes for CASSNEPGPSYEQYF.

This clone showed up just a few times. V usage is TRBV6-1 and J usage is TRBJ1-1; no clear D. Germline V gene data show CDR1 as MNHNS and CDR2 as SASEGT. The CDR3 runs 14 residues. V lost 6 bases and J lost 0, with 11 bases in between. The CDR3 loop is CASRSRTLNTEAFF. The CDR3 DNA sequence: TGTGCCAGCAGGTCTCGCACCTTGAACACTGAAGCTTTCTTT.

The V call is TRBV21-1, the J call TRBJ2-7; no DNA check was done on the table's D call, TRBD1. TRBV21-1 is annotated as a pseudogene. The CDR3 spans 16 residues. This CDR3 is CASSGPGQGASYEQYF. CDR3 nucleotide sequence: TGTGCCAGCAGCGGACCAGGACAGGGGGCCTCCTACGAGCAGTACTTC.

The J gene is TRBJ1-1, the V gene TRBV6-5; D is perhaps TRBD1 (6 bases). The ends were cut back, 5 bases at V and 3 bases at J, with 10 bases in the middle. The CDR3 sequence is 13 residues long. Germline V lookup: CDR1 MNHEY, CDR2 SVGAGI. The DNA for the CDR3 is TGTGCCAGCAGTAGGGCAGGGGACACTGAAGCTTTCTTT. Translating it yields CASSRAGDTEAFF.

The gene calls are TRBV28 and TRBJ2-7; TRBD1 matches 7 bases. This CDR3 is built from 15 residues. Germline V lookup: CDR1 MDHEN, CDR2 SYDVKM. After removal of 2 bases from V and 4 bases from J, the junction contained 8 bases not matched to a gene. The CDR3 reads CASSLLAGGNYEQYF. The CDR3 nucleotides read TGTGCCAGCAGTTTACTGGCAGGGGGAAATTACGAGCAGTACTTC.

This clone has only one observation. Written as DNA, the CDR3 is TGTGCCAGCAGCTGGAGCGGGGAAGAGCAGTTCTTC. It codes for CASSWSGEEQFF. The chain links TRBV5-5 to TRBJ2-1; 7 nucleotides match TRBD2. Trimming cost V 3 bases and J 10 bases; bases outside gene matches: 4. This CDR3 is 12 amino acids long. CDR1 and CDR2 (germline): SGHKS, YYEKEE (reference sequence).

The chain carries TRBV28 and TRBJ2-3; D unresolved. This CDR3 region has 13 residues. Germline V CDR1 and CDR2: MDHEN, SYDVKM. With 7 bases removed from V and 3 bases from J, the gap between germline ends came to 11 bases. As DNA, the CDR3 is TGTGCCAGCACCCCCTGGCAGACAGATACGCAGTATTTT. Amino acids: CASTPWQTDTQYF.

The rearrangement uses TRBV30 and TRBJ2-5, with D maybe TRBD2 (5 bases). The germline CDR1 and CDR2 sequences are GTSNPN and SVGIG (reference sequence). Deletions cut 8 bases from V and 2 bases from J, with 12 bases between. The CDR3 spans 12 residues. CDR3 sequence (DNA): TGTGCCCGGGGTGGAGGACAAGAGACCCAGTACTTC. It translates to CARGGGQETQYF.

V and J are TRBV11-2 and TRBJ2-1, with 14 bases fitting TRBD2. This CDR3 region has 15 residues. From germline, CDR1 is SGHAT and CDR2 FQNNGV. V lost 4 bases to trimming and J lost 12 bases; unmatched junction nucleotides: 8. The CDR3 reads CASSSGTSGRIGQFF. CDR3 sequence (DNA): TGTGCCAGCAGCTCAGGGACTAGCGGGAGAATTGGGCAGTTCTTC.

The rearrangement uses TRBV7-3 and TRBJ1-2; D might be TRBD1 (5 bases). Trimming took 5 bases from V and 8 from J, leaving 21 bases between them. The germline CDR1 and CDR2 sequences are SGHTA and FQGTGA. This CDR3 has 15 amino acids. This chain's CDR3 is CASSPQGGAPEGYTF. The CDR3 region has the DNA TGTGCCAGCAGCCCCCAAGGAGGGGCTCCAGAGGGCTACACCTTC.

The chain carries TRBV7-9 and TRBJ2-7; 7 bases match TRBD1. Germline V gene sequence: CDR1 SEHNR, CDR2 FQNEAQ (reference sequence). This CDR3 is 13 amino acids long. The V segment lost 5 bases and the J segment 3 bases; nucleotides outside the gene matches: 4. The CDR3 DNA reads TGTGCCAGCAGCCGACAGGGAATCTACGAGCAGTACTTC. It encodes CASSRQGIYEQYF.

The rearrangement links TRBV19 to TRBJ2-2; the D call may be TRBD1 or TRBD2 (5 bases each). The CDR3 sequence is 16 residues long. V lost 0 bases and J lost 4, with 12 bases in between. CDR1 is LNHDA, CDR2 SQIVND, per germline (reference sequence). CDR3 sequence (DNA): TGTGCCAGTAGTATAGAAAGGGACGGAAGCACCGGGGAGCTGTTTTTT. Residues: CASSIERDGSTGELFF.

In DNA, the CDR3 is TGTGCCAGCAGCACGGGACATCCAAGCAATGAGCAGTTCTTC. This codes for CASSTGHPSNEQFF. The chain is built from TRBV13 and TRBJ2-1, with D perhaps matching TRBD1 (6 bases). CDR1 and CDR2 (germline): PRHDT, FYEKMQ (reference sequence). V was cut by 5 bases and J by 6 bases, with 14 bases left in between. The CDR3 totals 14 residues.

As concerns this clone: The same CDR3 is also encoded by other DNA sequences in this sample. This rearrangement joins TRBV11-2 to TRBJ2-5; 9 nucleotides match TRBD2. The CDR3 contains 16 residues. Germline V CDR1 and CDR2: SGHAT, FQNNGV. V lost 0 bases to trimming and J lost 4 bases; unmatched junction nucleotides: 6. CDR3 sequence reads: CASSLEAGAGGETQYF. DNA of the CDR3: TGTGCCAGCAGCTTAGAAGCAGGAGCGGGAGGAGAGACCCAGTACTTC.

This sequence joins TRBV9 and TRBJ1-4; 9 nucleotides align to TRBD1. Per germline, CDR1 SGDLS and CDR2 YYNGEE. CDR3 length: 13 residues. Germline trimming cut 6 bases from V and 8 bases from J; bases unmatched to any gene: 5. CDR3 sequence: CASNRGQEEKLFF. The CDR3 DNA reads TGTGCCAGCAACAGGGGGCAGGAAGAAAAACTGTTTTTT.